These 31 T cell receptor beta chains originate from one sample sequenced in a study of CD8+CD57+ T cells in acquired aplastic anemia. Genomic DNA, serving as template, underwent TCR beta VDJ and CDR3 profiling. TCRdb independently ran MiXCR on the reads; one entry per CDR3 protein. The sample contains about 260,000 distinct CDR3 sequences, approximately 86% of which appear only once. Previously, flow cytometry had revealed CD8+CD57+ cell expansion in the patients chosen for sequencing. Source material: sorted CD4+, CD8+, or CD8+CD57+ T cells (not recorded which) from PBMCs. These receptors originate from a human donor with aplastic anemia.

The chain is built from TRBV20-1 and TRBJ2-6; D is unclear. CDR1 is DFQATT and CDR2 is SNEGSKA in the germline V gene (reference sequence). V gave up 2 bases and J gave up 4 bases, with 15 bases separating them. The CDR3 loop spans 16 amino acids. CDR3 in amino acids: CSARNPQGLGANVLTF. The CDR3 DNA sequence: TGCAGTGCTAGAAACCCGCAAGGGTTAGGGGCCAACGTCCTGACTTTC.

Of note for this clonotype: The CDR3 does not close with the conserved phenylalanine or tryptophan, likely indicating a read error. It is unclear where the CDR3 begins or ends on the DNA, so no DNA is shown, and the CDR3 is as TCRdb lists it. CDR3 protein: CASSPGLAYNETLY. This rearrangement joins TRBV7-2 to TRBJ2-1; the D call in the table, TRBD2, was not verified against the DNA. The CDR3 totals 14 residues, both ends included. The germline V gene has CDR1 SGHTA and CDR2 FQGNSA.

By share of the sample, this clonotype is medium-sized. This chain joins TRBV29-1 and TRBJ2-7; D may be TRBD2 (5 bases). Looked up from germline, CDR1 is SQVTM and CDR2 is ANQGSEA. This CDR3 comprises 13 residues. V lost 7 bases and J lost 3, with 16 bases in between. The CDR3 loop is CSAELEGGYEQYF. CDR3 coding DNA: TGCAGCGCCGAACTAGAAGGCGGCTACGAGCAGTACTTC.

In this sample, this clonotype turned up once. The rearrangement uses TRBV11-2 and TRBJ2-1; the D gene is possibly TRBD2 (5 bases). Germline-derived CDR1 and CDR2 are SGHAT and FQNNGV. Deletions cut 2 bases from V and 12 bases from J, with 23 bases between. This CDR3 is 16 amino acids long. In DNA, the CDR3 is TGTGCCAGCAGCTTACAACGGAGAGGGAACACTGAAGCGCAGTTCTTC. This encodes CASSLQRRGNTEAQFF.

This chain connects TRBV29-1 to TRBJ2-7; maybe TRBD1 (6 bases). CDR1 is SQVTM, CDR2 ANQGSEA, per germline. The CDR3 is made up of 11 amino acids. Deletions cut 8 bases from V and 6 bases from J, with 14 bases between. The CDR3 is CSIATGSEQYF. CDR3 nucleotide sequence: TGCAGCATAGCGACAGGATCCGAGCAGTACTTC.

V gene TRBV2 combines with J gene TRBJ2-3; D is possibly TRBD1 (6 bases). The J call could be wrong; TRBJ2-7 is a better fit for the DNA end. The CDR3 length is 14 residues. Germline lookup yields CDR1 SNHLY and CDR2 FYNNEI. CDR3 coding DNA: TGTGCCAGTAGCCCCGGGGTCGCTGGGGGCGCGCAGTACTTC. Its protein is CASSPGVAGGAQYF.

Worth noting for this clonotype: The CDR3 does not end in the conserved phenylalanine or tryptophan, so this is likely a read error. Because the CDR3's place on the DNA is in doubt, the DNA is left out and the CDR3 is given as listed by TCRdb. The V call is TRBV9, the J call TRBJ2-5; the table's D gene call, TRBD1, was not cross checked with the DNA. The germline gives CDR1 SGDLS, CDR2 YYNGEE. Both ends counted, the CDR3 spans 11 residues. The CDR3 region is CASSAYTGSNT.

The chain has TRBV2 and TRBJ1-5; D not resolved. Trimming removed 8 bases at V and 7 bases at J, with 15 bases between. Germline CDR1 is SNHLY and CDR2 is FYNNEI. This CDR3 contains 13 residues. CDR3 sequence: CASRGTSEQPQHF. In DNA form, the CDR3 reads TGTGCCAGCCGCGGTACATCGGAACAGCCCCAGCATTTT.

Notes on this clonotype: The junction departs from germline at one end; a sequencing error may be responsible. The chain combines TRBV9 with TRBJ2-7; 10 nucleotides line up with TRBD2. The CDR3 loop spans 14 amino acids. The germline gives CDR1 SGDLS, CDR2 YYNGEE. The CDR3 nucleotides are TGTGCCAGCAGCGCCCGGACTAGCGGCATAGATGAGCACTTC. This encodes CASSARTSGIDEHF.

This clonotype was detected a few times. The chain couples TRBV5-5 to TRBJ1-1; D is ambiguous. The CDR3 spans 15 residues. From germline, CDR1 is SGHKS and CDR2 YYEKEE (reference sequence). Trimming shortened V by 0 bases and J by 1 base, and 10 bases separated the two germline ends. CDR3 amino acids: CASSLGVGGNTEAFF. Written as DNA, the CDR3 is TGTGCCAGCAGCTTGGGTGTGGGAGGGAACACTGAAGCTTTCTTT.

This clonotype was observed a single time. This sequence joins TRBV2 and TRBJ2-2; D possibly uses TRBD1 or TRBD2 (6 bases each). The ends were cut back, 8 bases at V and 13 bases at J, with 20 bases in the middle. The CDR3 has 13 residues. Germline loops: CDR1 SNHLY, CDR2 FYNNEI. The CDR3 nucleotides read TGTGCCAGCTTGGCCGGGGGCACCGATGCGCTGTTTTTT. Protein product: CASLAGGTDALFF.

Details on this clonotype: Likely a read error: the CDR3 ends without its conserved phenylalanine or tryptophan. The DNA is omitted, as the CDR3 cannot be located on it reliably, and the CDR3 follows TCRdb's listing. This chain links TRBV2 with TRBJ2-3; no DNA check was done on the table's D call, TRBD1. CDR1 is SNHLY, CDR2 FYNNEI, per germline. From its first to its last residue, the CDR3 has 15 amino acids. CDR3 protein: CASSDGGIDEQFFDP.

This chain links TRBV7-8 with TRBJ2-7, with a tentative D call TRBD2 (5 bases). The V and J ends lost 2 bases and 4 bases respectively, with 24 bases between them. CDR3 length: 18 residues. The germline gives CDR1 SGHVS, CDR2 FQNEAQ. Here the CDR3 reads CASSLPADGNAQYYEQYV. The CDR3 DNA reads as TGTGCCAGCAGCTTACCGGCAGACGGGAATGCGCAGTATTACGAGCAGTACGTC.

Points on this clonotype: One end of the junction is discordant with germline, which a read error may explain. DNA for the CDR3: TGTGCCACCAGGGTAGACAATGCGCAGTTCTTC. Translated, it gives CATRVDNAQFF. This chain joins TRBV24-1 and TRBJ2-1; D not resolved. This CDR3 comprises 11 residues. In germline, CDR1 is KGHDR, CDR2 SFDVKD.

With regard to this clonotype: Here the CDR3 omits its conserved ending phenylalanine or tryptophan, so a read error is the likely source. Because the CDR3's place on the DNA is in doubt, the DNA is left out and the CDR3 is given as listed by TCRdb. This rearrangement joins TRBV7-8 to TRBJ2-3; TRBD1, the D gene given by the table, was not confirmed from the DNA. CDR1 SGHVS and CDR2 FQNEAQ come from the germline V gene. The CDR3 spans 13 residues, counting both ends. CDR3 sequence: CASSFDPDETALS.

This clonotype was detected many times. The rearrangement links TRBV19 to TRBJ1-1; TRBD1 is a possible D gene (5 bases). Germline V CDR1 and CDR2: LNHDA, SQIVND (reference sequence). Trimming stripped 0 bases from V and 5 bases from J, with 10 bases between. This CDR3 comprises 14 residues. The CDR3 bases are TGTGCCAGTAGTATAGAGGAGGGGCGGACTGAAGCTTTCTTT. The encoded protein is CASSIEEGRTEAFF.

Points on this clonotype: One end of the junction varies from germline; a read error may be responsible. The chain uses TRBV7-7 and TRBJ1-6; D gene ambiguous. The CDR3 loop spans 14 amino acids. CDR1 SSHAT and CDR2 FNYEAQ come from the germline V gene (reference sequence). DNA of the CDR3: TGTGCCAGCAGCTCGCAAAGAAGGCAGTCGAGCCACGACTTT. Translation gives CASSSQRRQSSHDF.

In nucleotides, the CDR3 is TGTGCCAGTAGTAGGAACAGACTAGCGGGAGGGTCCTACAATGAGCAGTTCTTC. It translates to CASSRNRLAGGSYNEQFF. V usage is TRBV19 and J usage is TRBJ2-1, with 14 bases matching TRBD2. The CDR3 is made up of 18 amino acids. V lost 4 bases to trimming and J lost 1 base; unmatched junction nucleotides: 6. CDR1 and CDR2 from the germline V gene are LNHDA and SQIVND (reference sequence).

The chain recombines TRBV29-1 with TRBJ1-1, with D maybe TRBD1 (6 bases). The CDR3 consists of 13 residues. V was clipped by 0 bases and J by 4 bases, with 9 bases between them. In germline, CDR1 is SQVTM, CDR2 ANQGSEA. DNA for the CDR3: TGCAGCGTTGAAGACCAGGGGAGCACTGAAGCTTTCTTT. Amino acid sequence: CSVEDQGSTEAFF.

Only a few counts were recorded for this clonotype. The chain carries TRBV7-8 and TRBJ2-7; the D gene is possibly TRBD2 (5 bases). CDR1 is SGHVS and CDR2 is FQNEAQ in the germline V gene. The CDR3 is 18 amino acids. The V and J ends lost 0 bases and 4 bases respectively, with 22 bases between them. The CDR3 coding sequence is TGTGCCAGCAGCTTAGCGGGAGATCGCGATGCGCAGTATTACGAGCAGTACGTC. This codes for CASSLAGDRDAQYYEQYV.

The chain uses TRBV20-1 and TRBJ2-5; 7 bases line up with TRBD2. Losses at the gene ends were 6 bases for V and 5 bases for J; bases not matched to a gene: 15. The CDR3 extends over 15 amino acids. Looked up from germline, CDR1 is DFQATT and CDR2 is SNEGSKA (reference sequence). CDR3 sequence: CSARRPGLRIETQYF. The CDR3 DNA reads TGCAGTGCCAGAAGACCGGGACTAAGGATCGAGACCCAGTACTTC.

The chain couples TRBV11-2 to TRBJ2-1; TRBD1 matches at 7 bases. V trimming: 1 base; J trimming: 7 bases; junction bases outside the gene matches: 7. The CDR3 runs 15 residues. CDR1 is SGHAT and CDR2 is FQNNGV in the germline V gene. The CDR3 sequence is CASSLGPTRGNEQFF. The CDR3 DNA is TGTGCCAGCAGCTTAGGGCCCACCAGGGGGAATGAGCAGTTCTTC. Based on the CDR3 plus reference TRBV11-2 and TRBJ2-1, the full variable domain is EAGVAQSPRYKIIEKRQSVAFWCNPISGHATLYWYQQILGQGPKLLIQFQNNGVVDDSQLPKDRFSAERLKGVDSTLKIQPAKLEDSAVYLCASSLGPTRGNEQFFGPGTRLTVL.

The CDR3: CASTPQPLREPYF. The CDR3 DNA is TGTGCCAGCACCCCGCAGCCCTTACGCGAGCCATACTTC. The chain recombines TRBV7-9 with TRBJ2-7; D ambiguous. There are 13 residues in the CDR3. Trimming shortened V by 7 bases and J by 13 bases, and 23 bases separated the two germline ends. The V gene's germline CDR1 is SEHNR and CDR2 FQNEAQ (reference sequence).

The rearrangement links TRBV5-4 to TRBJ2-7; weak D call: TRBD2 (5 bases). Germline V CDR1 and CDR2: SGHNT, YYREEE (reference sequence). V was pared by 2 bases and J by 9 bases, with 18 bases between. The CDR3 runs 14 residues. The CDR3 coding sequence is TGTGCCAGCAGCTTAGGGCTAGCAAGAGCGGCGCAGTACTTC. Protein: CASSLGLARAAQYF.

As regards this clonotype: This is likely a read error, given that the CDR3 carries no conserved phenylalanine or tryptophan at its end. No DNA is shown, since the ends of the CDR3 on it are uncertain; the CDR3 is the one TCRdb lists. The rearrangement links TRBV15 to TRBJ2-3. The CDR3 is 13 amino acids in total, end residues counted. Germline lookup yields CDR1 LNHNV and CDR2 YYDKDF (reference sequence). The CDR3 protein is CASSDGSTPTQYY.

Comment on this clonotype: Without the conserved terminal phenylalanine or tryptophan, this CDR3 likely stems from a read error. The DNA is left out, because the CDR3 cannot be placed on it with certainty; the CDR3 is given as TCRdb lists it. The genes are TRBV9 and TRBJ2-3. Germline V gene sequence: CDR1 SGDLS, CDR2 YYNGEE. 13 amino acids form the CDR3, both terminal residues included. This chain's CDR3 is CASSVGGDTQYFC.

V and J are TRBV7-3 and TRBJ2-3; the D gene is possibly TRBD1 (5 bases). Near its end, the DNA agrees better with TRBJ1-1, so the J call may be wrong. The CDR3 covers 13 residues. The germline V gene encodes CDR1 SGHTA and CDR2 FQGTGA. In DNA, the CDR3 is TGTGCCAGCAGTTGGGGGTTAGGCGCTGCAGCTTTCTTT. It yields the protein CASSWGLGAAAFF.

The chain combines TRBV7-8 with TRBJ2-7; D not resolved. CDR3 size: 15 residues. Between the trimmed V and J ends, which lost 5 bases and 3 bases, there was a span of 17 bases. Looked up from germline, CDR1 is SGHVS and CDR2 is FQNEAQ. Here the CDR3 reads CASSQRSGSFYEQYF. The DNA for the CDR3 is TGTGCCAGCAGCCAAAGATCGGGTAGTTTCTACGAGCAGTACTTC.

This chain uses TRBV25-1 with TRBJ2-1; 11 nucleotides line up with TRBD2. J gave up 8 bases and V 3 bases, and 6 bases lay outside the gene matches. The CDR3 loop spans 15 amino acids. Germline values: CDR1 MGHDK, CDR2 SYGVNS. CDR3 in amino acids: CASSDASGGPHEQFF. The CDR3 DNA is TGTGCCAGCAGTGACGCTAGCGGGGGGCCCCATGAGCAGTTCTTC.

The V gene is TRBV6-5, the J gene TRBJ1-6, with D possibly being TRBD1 (5 bases). CDR1 is MNHEY, CDR2 SVGAGI, per germline. V was shortened by 5 bases and J by 6 bases, with 17 bases between the two germline ends. CDR3 length equals 16 residues. CDR3 in amino acids: CASSDEGNIGNSPLHF. The CDR3 DNA is TGTGCCAGCAGTGACGAGGGGAATATAGGTAATTCACCCCTCCACTTT.

As concerns this clonotype: The CDR3 does not end in the conserved phenylalanine or tryptophan, so this is likely a read error. It is unclear where the CDR3 begins or ends on the DNA, so no DNA is shown, and the CDR3 is as TCRdb lists it. This chain uses TRBV7-8 with TRBJ1-2. The CDR3 length equals 13 residues, ends included. Germline CDR1 and CDR2: SGHVS and FQNEAQ. The CDR3 sequence: CASSQGLARGNPY.